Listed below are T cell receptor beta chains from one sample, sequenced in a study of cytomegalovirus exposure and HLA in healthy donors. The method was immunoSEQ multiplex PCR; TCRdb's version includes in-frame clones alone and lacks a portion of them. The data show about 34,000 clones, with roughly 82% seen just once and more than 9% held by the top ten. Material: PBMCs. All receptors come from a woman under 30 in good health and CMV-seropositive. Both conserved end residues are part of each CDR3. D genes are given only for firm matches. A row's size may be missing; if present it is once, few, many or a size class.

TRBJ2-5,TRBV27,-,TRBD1,CASGQGLETQYF,TGTGCCAGCGGACAGGGTCTAGAGACCCAGTACTTC
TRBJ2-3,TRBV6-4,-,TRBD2,CASSDSSGDTDTQYF,TGTGCCAGCAGTGATTCTAGCGGGGACACAGATACGCAGTATTTT
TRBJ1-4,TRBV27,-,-,CASSRHAQSEKLFF,TGTGCCAGCAGCCGACATGCCCAGAGTGAAAAACTGTTTTTT
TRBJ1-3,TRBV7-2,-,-,CASSSAGFASGNTIYF,TGTGCCAGCAGCTCCGCGGGATTTGCATCTGGAAACACCATATATTTT
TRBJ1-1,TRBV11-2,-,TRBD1,CASSLVLGQATSDAEAFF,TGTGCCAGCAGCTTAGTCTTGGGACAGGCCACCTCGGATGCTGAAGCTTTCTTT
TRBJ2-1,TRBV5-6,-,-,CASSFRVNYNEQFF,TGTGCCAGCAGCTTCCGGGTAAACTACAATGAGCAGTTCTTC
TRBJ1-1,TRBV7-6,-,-,CASTFPGANTEAFF,TGTGCCAGCACCTTCCCAGGGGCGAACACTGAAGCTTTCTTT
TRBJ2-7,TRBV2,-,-,CASRRTWAGSYEQYF,TGTGCCAGCAGGAGGACATGGGCTGGGTCCTACGAGCAGTACTTC
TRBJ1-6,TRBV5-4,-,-,CASSPQTGNNSPLHF,TGTGCCAGCAGCCCACAGACAGGCAATAATTCACCCCTCCACTTT
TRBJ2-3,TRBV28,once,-,CASRLFSTDTQYF,TGTGCCAGCAGACTATTTAGCACAGATACGCAGTATTTT
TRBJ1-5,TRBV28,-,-,CASSSDQRPQHF,TGTGCCAGCAGTTCAGACCAGCGGCCCCAGCATTTT
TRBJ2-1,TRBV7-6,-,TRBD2,CASSKGTSGTYNEQFF,TGTGCCAGCAGCAAAGGGACTAGCGGGACCTACAATGAGCAGTTCTTC
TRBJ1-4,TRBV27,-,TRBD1,CASRDRGTLNEKLFF,TGTGCCAGCAGGGACAGGGGCACCCTTAATGAAAAACTGTTTTTT
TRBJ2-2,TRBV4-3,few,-,CASSLGAGFAGELFF,TGCGCCAGCAGCCTAGGGGCAGGGTTCGCCGGGGAGCTGTTTTTT
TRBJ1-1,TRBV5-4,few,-,CASSLEQGREGEAFF,TGTGCCAGCAGCTTGGAACAGGGAAGGGAGGGTGAAGCTTTCTTT
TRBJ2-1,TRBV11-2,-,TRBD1,CASTLTGGNEQFF,TGTGCCAGCACCCTCACAGGGGGGAATGAGCAGTTCTTC
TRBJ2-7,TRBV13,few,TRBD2,CASSLSIAGGHEQYF,TGTGCCAGCAGCTTAAGTATAGCGGGGGGGCACGAGCAGTACTTC
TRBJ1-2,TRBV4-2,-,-,CASSQVGGEEEGYTF,TGTGCCAGCAGCCAGGTGGGAGGGGAGGAAGAGGGCTACACCTTC
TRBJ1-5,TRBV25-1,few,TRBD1,CASTTGGNQPQHF,TGTGCCAGCACGACAGGGGGCAATCAGCCCCAGCATTTT
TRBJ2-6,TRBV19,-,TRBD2,CASSTFISSAGGSSGANVLTF,TGTGCCAGTAGTACCTTTATCTCATCGGCGGGGGGGAGCTCTGGGGCCAACGTCCTGACTTTC
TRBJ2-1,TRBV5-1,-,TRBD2,CASSSRLADSYNEQFF,TGCGCCAGCAGCTCAAGACTAGCGGATTCCTACAATGAGCAGTTCTTC
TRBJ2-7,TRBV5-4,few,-,CATGDPKAYEQYF,TGTGCCACGGGAGACCCCAAGGCCTACGAGCAGTACTTC
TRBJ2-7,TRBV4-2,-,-,CASSQESVELGDEQYF,TGTGCCAGCAGCCAAGAGTCAGTAGAATTAGGAGACGAGCAGTACTTC
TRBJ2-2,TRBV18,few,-,CASSSLDMNTGELFF,TGTGCCAGCTCATCCCTCGACATGAACACCGGGGAGCTGTTTTTT
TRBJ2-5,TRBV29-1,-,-,CSVNAQGARGTQYF,TGCAGCGTTAACGCCCAAGGGGCCCGTGGGACCCAGTACTTC
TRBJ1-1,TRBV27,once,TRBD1,CASSLGTGGYTEAFF,TGTGCCAGCAGTTTGGGGACAGGGGGCTATACTGAAGCTTTCTTT
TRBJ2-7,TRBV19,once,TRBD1,CASSIGRTGEQYF,TGTGCCAGTAGTATAGGCCGGACAGGCGAGCAGTACTTC
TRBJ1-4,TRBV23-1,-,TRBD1,CASSQFRVWGRGREKLFF,TGCGCCAGCAGTCAATTTAGGGTTTGGGGCAGGGGGCGGGAAAAACTGTTTTTT
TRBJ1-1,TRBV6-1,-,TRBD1,CASRDRGNTEAFF,TGTGCCAGTCGGGACAGGGGAAACACTGAAGCTTTCTTT
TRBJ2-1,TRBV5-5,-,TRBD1,CASSRDRVSYNEQFF,TGTGCCAGCAGCAGGGACAGGGTATCCTACAATGAGCAGTTCTTC
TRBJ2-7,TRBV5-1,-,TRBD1,CASSLSPGTGGEQYF,TGCGCCAGCAGCTTAAGTCCCGGGACAGGGGGCGAGCAGTACTTC
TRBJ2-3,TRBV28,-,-,CASSPSVTDTQYF,TGTGCCAGCAGTCCTAGCGTAACAGATACGCAGTATTTT
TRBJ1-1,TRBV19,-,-,CASRVTGNTEAFF,TGTGCCAGTAGGGTCACAGGGAACACTGAAGCTTTCTTT
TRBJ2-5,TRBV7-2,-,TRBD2,CASSPTPGLAGLETQYF,TGTGCCAGCAGCCCTACCCCCGGACTAGCGGGGCTAGAAACCCAGTACTTC
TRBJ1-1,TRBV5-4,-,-,CASSLGRADTEAFF,TGTGCCAGCAGCTTAGGCAGGGCGGACACTGAAGCTTTCTTT
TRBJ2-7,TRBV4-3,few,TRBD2,CASSVSGRAGEQYF,TGCGCCAGCAGCGTCTCAGGGAGGGCGGGGGAGCAGTACTTC
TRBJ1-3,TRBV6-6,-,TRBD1,CASRRQGILSGNTIYF,TGTGCCAGCAGGAGACAGGGGATCCTCTCTGGAAACACCATATATTTT
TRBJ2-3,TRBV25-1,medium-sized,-,CASSGGRWDQSSTDTQYF,TGTGCCAGCAGTGGGGGGAGGTGGGACCAATCTAGCACAGATACGCAGTATTTT
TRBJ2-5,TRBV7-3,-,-,CASSKDSKETQYF,TGTGCCAGCAGCAAGGACAGTAAAGAGACCCAGTACTTC
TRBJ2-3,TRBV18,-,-,CASSPLARGKGTDTQYF,TGTGCCAGCTCACCACTCGCCCGAGGGAAAGGCACAGATACGCAGTATTTT
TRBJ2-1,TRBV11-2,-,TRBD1,CASSLNRGNEQFF,TGTGCCAGCAGCTTAAACAGGGGCAATGAGCAGTTCTTC
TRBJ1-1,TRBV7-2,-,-,CASSLIFSGPMNTEAFF,TGTGCCAGCAGCTTAATCTTTTCAGGCCCCATGAACACTGAAGCTTTCTTT
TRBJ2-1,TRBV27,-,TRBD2,CASSRGSSYNEQFF,TGTGCCAGCAGTCGCGGGAGCTCCTACAATGAGCAGTTCTTC
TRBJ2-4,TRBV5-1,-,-,CASSLAQKNIQYF,TGCGCCAGCAGCTTGGCCCAGAAAAACATTCAGTACTTC
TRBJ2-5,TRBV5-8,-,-,CASSTGQAGSWREVAETQYF,TGTGCCAGCAGCACCGGACAGGCGGGGTCCTGGCGGGAGGTCGCCGAGACCCAGTACTTC
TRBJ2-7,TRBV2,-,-,CASSVSGYEQYF,TGTGCCAGCAGTGTCTCCGGGTACGAGCAGTACTTC
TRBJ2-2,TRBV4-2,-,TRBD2,CASSQGSASGSLDTGELFF,TGTGCCAGCAGCCAAGGTTCGGCTAGCGGGAGCCTGGACACCGGGGAGCTGTTTTTT
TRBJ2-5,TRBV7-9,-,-,CASSAWGRETQYF,TGTGCCAGCAGCGCATGGGGGCGAGAGACCCAGTACTTC
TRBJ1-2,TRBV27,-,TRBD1,CASSLSGTGSNTF,TGTGCCAGCAGTTTATCCGGGACAGGGTCTAACACCTTC
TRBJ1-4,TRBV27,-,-,CASSLNRGYNEKLFF,TGTGCCAGCAGTTTGAATAGGGGATATAATGAAAAACTGTTTTTT
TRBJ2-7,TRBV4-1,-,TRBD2,CASSQPGGSPYEQYF,TGCGCCAGCAGCCAACCGGGCGGGAGTCCCTACGAGCAGTACTTC
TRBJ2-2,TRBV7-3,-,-,CASSFSGFAGELFF,TGTGCCAGCAGCTTCTCAGGGTTCGCCGGGGAGCTGTTTTTT
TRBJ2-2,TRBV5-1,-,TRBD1,CASSGYRGAWTGELFF,TGCGCCAGCAGCGGATACAGGGGGGCATGGACCGGGGAGCTGTTTTTT
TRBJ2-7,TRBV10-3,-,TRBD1,CAISGYRGRPGQVGPYEQYF,TGTGCCATCAGTGGATACAGGGGGCGGCCCGGGCAAGTGGGTCCCTACGAGCAGTACTTC